This TCR beta chain was sequenced for a study of OX40 agonist ivuxolimab in advanced cancers. Study at large: People who had prior anti-PD-1, anti-PD-L1 or anti-CTLA-4 therapy could take part, and approximately 44% had some.

Germline CDR1 SGHNT, CDR2 YYREEE (reference sequence). V was trimmed by 5 bases and J by 0 bases, leaving 18 bases between them. This CDR3 comprises 16 residues. This table comes from immunoSEQ multiplex PCR, and its TCRdb copy is limited to in-frame clones, with some not included. This table has under 70,000 clones, about 89% appearing once. This clone appeared a single time. The TCR was taken from an adult with an advanced solid tumor such as melanoma, head and neck, liver or kidney cancer. This chain connects TRBV5-4 to TRBJ2-7; possibly TRBD1 for D (7 bases). The source material was CD4+ or CD8+ T cells sorted from blood, sampled in a trial of the OX40 agonist ivuxolimab. Here the CDR3 reads CASRRDLGDSSYEQYF. CDR3 nucleotides: TGTGCCAGCAGACGGGACTTGGGGGACAGCTCCTACGAGCAGTACTTC.